The clone carrying this T cell receptor (beta chain) was observed a single time. Its antigen is undetermined. The table came from immunoSEQ multiplex PCR; TCRdb's copy has only in-frame clones and leaves some out. The sample shows more than 75,000 clones, roughly 90% of them seen only once. The CDR3 loop spans 13 amino acids. Trimming shortened V by 7 bases and J by 2 bases, and 12 bases separated the two germline ends. Germline V gene sequence: CDR1 SQVTM, CDR2 ANQGSEA. This record belongs to a study of T cell responses to AZD1222 COVID-19 vaccine. The study, taken as a whole, reports: It should be noted that donors were predominantly white British and more often female, and clonal diversity was possibly underestimated. With two AZD1222 doses given, Spike-specific TCR breadth and depth both rose. There were repertoire samples only from the period after the peak T cell response.

The chain is built from TRBV29-1 and TRBJ1-5; the D gene is possibly TRBD1 (5 bases). This specimen was peripheral blood, taken on day 0 of AZD1222 vaccination. The sequence was collected from an adult in good health. The DNA of the CDR3 is TGCAGCGCTGTACAGGATGGCAATCAGCCCCAGCATTTT. Translated, it gives CSAVQDGNQPQHF. The variable domain in full, with the rest retrieved from reference TRBV29-1 and TRBJ1-5, is SAVISQKPSRDICQRGTSLTIQCQVDSQVTMMFWYRQQPGQSLTLIATANQGSEATYESGFVIDKFPISRPNLTFSTLTVSNMSPEDSSIYLCSAVQDGNQPQHFGDGTRLSIL.